Presented here are 9 T cell receptor beta chains from one specimen sequenced in a study of blood T cell repertoires in COVID-19. Generated by immunoSEQ multiplex PCR, the TCRdb table keeps only in-frame clones and is missing some. The data show about 90,000 clones, 80% to 90% seen once. Sequencing was done on a sample of peripheral blood. Source of these receptors: a man at least 80 years old with active or convalescent COVID-19.

The CDR3 spells CASSQGTGGSYEQYF. The CDR3 nucleotides read TGTGCCAGCTCACAGGGCACAGGGGGCTCCTACGAGCAGTACTTC. V gene TRBV18 combines with J gene TRBJ2-7, with TRBD1 identical over 8 bases. The J segment lost 0 bases and the V segment lost 4 bases, leaving 5 bases of the junction unmatched. CDR3 length equals 15 residues. The germline V gene has CDR1 KGHSH and CDR2 LQKENI.

The chain is built from TRBV18 and TRBJ2-4; D is unresolved. Germline V gene lookup returns CDR1 KGHSH and CDR2 LQKENI. This CDR3 has 13 amino acids. Trimming took off 6 bases at V and 6 bases at J, with 12 bases between the two ends. The CDR3 region is CASSSGDGNIQYF. Written as DNA, the CDR3 is TGTGCCAGCTCCTCAGGCGACGGAAACATTCAGTACTTC.

The chain employs TRBV29-1 and TRBJ1-2; 8 bases agree with TRBD1. Germline V gene data show CDR1 as SQVTM and CDR2 as ANQGSEA. Trimming removed 5 bases from V and 4 bases from J; junction bases left unmatched: 6. The CDR3 length is 13 residues. CDR3 protein: CSVRTGSSYGYTF. The CDR3 DNA reads as TGCAGCGTTAGGACAGGGTCCAGCTATGGCTACACCTTC.

This chain links TRBV29-1 with TRBJ1-2, with 9 bases aligning to TRBD1. The CDR3 spans 13 residues. Trimming cost V 3 bases and J 6 bases; bases outside gene matches: 5. Looked up from germline, CDR1 is SQVTM and CDR2 is ANQGSEA. Here the CDR3 reads CSVDRTGVDGYTF. Written as DNA, the CDR3 is TGCAGCGTTGATCGGACAGGGGTGGATGGCTACACCTTC.

The chain combines TRBV5-1 with TRBJ2-5; 10 bases are a match to TRBD2. Losses at the gene ends were 0 bases for V and 4 bases for J; bases not matched to a gene: 3. The germline V gene encodes CDR1 SGHRS and CDR2 YFSETQ. The CDR3 consists of 15 residues. The CDR3 here is CASSLVSSGGETQYF. CDR3 DNA sequence: TGCGCCAGCAGCTTGGTGTCTAGCGGGGGAGAGACCCAGTACTTC.

The rearrangement links TRBV20-1 to TRBJ2-7, with D maybe TRBD1 (5 bases). Germline V CDR1 and CDR2: DFQATT, SNEGSKA (reference sequence). V was cut by 3 bases and J by 4 bases, with 16 bases left in between. The CDR3 runs 14 residues. CDR3 region: CSASLGRTKYEQYF. CDR3 in DNA: TGCAGTGCTAGTCTCGGCAGGACAAAATACGAGCAGTACTTC.

This clone has at least ten counts. The chain employs TRBV6-6 and TRBJ1-3; maybe TRBD1 (5 bases). The germline CDR1 and CDR2 sequences are MNHNY and SVGAGI (reference sequence). The CDR3 has 12 residues. The germline V and J ends were trimmed by 11 bases and 4 bases, with 12 bases remaining between them. The CDR3 loop is CAGGGEGNTIYF. The CDR3 DNA is TGTGCCGGGGGGGGAGAGGGAAACACCATATATTTT.

V usage is TRBV6-2 or TRBV6-3 and J usage is TRBJ1-1; tentatively, D is TRBD1 (5 bases). The CDR3 runs to 14 residues. Between the trimmed V and J ends, which lost 2 bases and 4 bases, there was a span of 11 bases. CDR1 and CDR2 (germline): MNHEY, SVGEGT. For the CDR3, the DNA is TGTGCCAGCAGTTACGTGCCCGGGGGCACTGAAGCTTTCTTT. Its protein is CASSYVPGGTEAFF.

The gene calls are TRBV2 and TRBJ2-5, with TRBD1 matching 8 bases. The CDR3 extends over 16 amino acids. Losses at the gene ends were 0 bases for V and 5 bases for J; bases not matched to a gene: 8. CDR1 is SNHLY and CDR2 is FYNNEI in the germline V gene. CDR3 protein: CASSEALRRGRETQYF. CDR3 in DNA: TGTGCCAGCAGTGAAGCGCTTCGCAGGGGGCGCGAGACCCAGTACTTC.